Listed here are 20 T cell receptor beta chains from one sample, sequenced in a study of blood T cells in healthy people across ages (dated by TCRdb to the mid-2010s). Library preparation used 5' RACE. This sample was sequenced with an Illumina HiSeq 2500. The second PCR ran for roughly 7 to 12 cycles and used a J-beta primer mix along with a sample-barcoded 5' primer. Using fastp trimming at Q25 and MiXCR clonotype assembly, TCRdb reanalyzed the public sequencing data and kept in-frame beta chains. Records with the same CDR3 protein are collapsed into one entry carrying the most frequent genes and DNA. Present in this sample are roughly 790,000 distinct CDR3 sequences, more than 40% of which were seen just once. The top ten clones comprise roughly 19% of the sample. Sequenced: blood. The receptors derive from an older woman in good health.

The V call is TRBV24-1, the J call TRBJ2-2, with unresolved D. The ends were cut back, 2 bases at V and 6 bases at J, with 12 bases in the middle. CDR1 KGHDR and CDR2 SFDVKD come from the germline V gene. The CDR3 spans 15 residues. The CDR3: CATSDSPETPGELFF. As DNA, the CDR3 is TGTGCCACCAGTGATTCTCCAGAGACTCCCGGGGAGCTGTTTTTT.

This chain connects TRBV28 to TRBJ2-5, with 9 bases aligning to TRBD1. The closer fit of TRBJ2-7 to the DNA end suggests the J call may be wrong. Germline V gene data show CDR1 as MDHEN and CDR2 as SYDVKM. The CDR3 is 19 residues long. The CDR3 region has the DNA TGTGCCAGCAGTGGGACAGGGTTTGCGCTCCGTGATGACCGGGGCGAGCAGTACTTC. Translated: CASSGTGFALRDDRGEQYF.

The CDR3 here is CASSFSANGGNEQFF. DNA of the CDR3: TGTGCCAGCAGCTTCTCGGCGAACGGTGGCAATGAGCAGTTCTTC. The chain is built from TRBV9 and TRBJ2-1; D is unresolved. V dropped 4 bases and J dropped 6 bases, with 17 bases sitting between them. CDR1 is SGDLS, CDR2 YYNGEE, per germline. CDR3 length: 15 residues. Based on the CDR3 plus reference TRBV9 and TRBJ2-1, the full variable domain is DSGVTQTPKHLITATGQRVTLRCSPRSGDLSVYWYQQSLDQGLQFLIQYYNGEERAKGNILERFSAQQFPDLHSELNLSSLELGDSALYFCASSFSANGGNEQFFGPGTRLTVL.

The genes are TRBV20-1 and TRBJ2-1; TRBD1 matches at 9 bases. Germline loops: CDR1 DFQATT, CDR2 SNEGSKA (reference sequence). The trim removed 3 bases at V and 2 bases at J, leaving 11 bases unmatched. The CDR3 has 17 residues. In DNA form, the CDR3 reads TGCAGTGCTAGGGCGGGTCTCCGGGACAGGGCCTACAATGAGCAGTTCTTC. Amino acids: CSARAGLRDRAYNEQFF.

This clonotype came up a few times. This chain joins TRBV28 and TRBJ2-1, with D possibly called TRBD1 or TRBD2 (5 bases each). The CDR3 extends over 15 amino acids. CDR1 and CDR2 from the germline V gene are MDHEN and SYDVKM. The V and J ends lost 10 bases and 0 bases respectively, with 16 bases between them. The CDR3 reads CAILRGANSYNEQFF. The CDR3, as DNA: TGTGCCATCCTCCGAGGGGCCAACTCCTACAATGAGCAGTTCTTC.

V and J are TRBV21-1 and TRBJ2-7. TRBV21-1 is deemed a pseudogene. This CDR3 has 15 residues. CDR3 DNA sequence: TGTGCCAGCAGCAAAGCCGTGGGGGGCCCCTACGAGCAGTACTTC. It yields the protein CASSKAVGGPYEQYF.

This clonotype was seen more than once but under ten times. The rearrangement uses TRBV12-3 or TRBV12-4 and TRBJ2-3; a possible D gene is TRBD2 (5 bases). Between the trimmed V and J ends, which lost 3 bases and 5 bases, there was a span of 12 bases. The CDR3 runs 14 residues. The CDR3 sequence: CASSFLTTQDTQYF. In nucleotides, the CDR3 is TGTGCCAGCAGTTTCTTGACTACCCAAGATACGCAGTATTTT.

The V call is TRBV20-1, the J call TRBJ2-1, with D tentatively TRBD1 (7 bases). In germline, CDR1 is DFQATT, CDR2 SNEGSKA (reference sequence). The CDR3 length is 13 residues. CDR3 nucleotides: TGCAGGTGCCTTTGGACAGGAGGGGGTGAGCAGTTCTTC. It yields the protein CRCLWTGGGEQFF.

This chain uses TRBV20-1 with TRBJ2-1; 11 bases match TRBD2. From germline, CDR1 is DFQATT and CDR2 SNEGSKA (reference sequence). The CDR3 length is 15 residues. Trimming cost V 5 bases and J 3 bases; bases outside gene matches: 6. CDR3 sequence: CSAPIAGGSYNEQFF. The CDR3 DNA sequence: TGCAGTGCTCCTATAGCGGGGGGGAGCTACAATGAGCAGTTCTTC.

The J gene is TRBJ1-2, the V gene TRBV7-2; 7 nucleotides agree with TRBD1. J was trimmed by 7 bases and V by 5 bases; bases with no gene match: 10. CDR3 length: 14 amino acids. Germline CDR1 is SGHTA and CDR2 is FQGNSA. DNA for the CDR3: TGTGCCAGCAGCGCCCGGAAGGGGGCGAGTGGCTACACCTTC. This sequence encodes CASSARKGASGYTF.

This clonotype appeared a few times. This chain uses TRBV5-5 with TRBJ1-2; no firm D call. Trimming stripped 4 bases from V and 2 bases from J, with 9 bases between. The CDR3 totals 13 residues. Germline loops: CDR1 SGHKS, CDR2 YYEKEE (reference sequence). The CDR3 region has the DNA TGTGCCAGCAGCACGGACGTAAACTATGGCTACACCTTC. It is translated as CASSTDVNYGYTF.

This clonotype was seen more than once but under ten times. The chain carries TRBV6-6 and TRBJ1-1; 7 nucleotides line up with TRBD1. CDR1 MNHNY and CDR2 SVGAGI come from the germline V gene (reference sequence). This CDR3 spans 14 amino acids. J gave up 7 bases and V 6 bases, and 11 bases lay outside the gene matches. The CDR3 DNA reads TGTGCCAGCAGCACGACAGGGAGGGAGCTTGAAGCTTTCTTT. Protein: CASSTTGRELEAFF.

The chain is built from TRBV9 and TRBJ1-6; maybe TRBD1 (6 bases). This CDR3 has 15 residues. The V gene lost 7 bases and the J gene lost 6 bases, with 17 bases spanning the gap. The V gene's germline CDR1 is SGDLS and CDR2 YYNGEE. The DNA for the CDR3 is TGTGCCAGCGGCACTGAGGGGGAAGGTAATTCACCCCTCCACTTT. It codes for CASGTEGEGNSPLHF.

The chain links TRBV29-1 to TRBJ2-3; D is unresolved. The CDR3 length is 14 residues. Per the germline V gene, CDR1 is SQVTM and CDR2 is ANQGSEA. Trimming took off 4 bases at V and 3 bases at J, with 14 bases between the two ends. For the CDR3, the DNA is TGCAGCGTTGCCCGAAAAGACTTTACAGATACGCAGTATTTT. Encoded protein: CSVARKDFTDTQYF.

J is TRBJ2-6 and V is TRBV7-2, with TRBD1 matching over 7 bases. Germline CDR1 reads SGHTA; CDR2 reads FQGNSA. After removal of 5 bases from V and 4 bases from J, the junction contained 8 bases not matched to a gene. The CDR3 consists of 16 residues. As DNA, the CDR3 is TGTGCCAGCAGCGTACCTCAGGGGGTCGGGGCCAACGTCCTGACTTTC. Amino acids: CASSVPQGVGANVLTF.

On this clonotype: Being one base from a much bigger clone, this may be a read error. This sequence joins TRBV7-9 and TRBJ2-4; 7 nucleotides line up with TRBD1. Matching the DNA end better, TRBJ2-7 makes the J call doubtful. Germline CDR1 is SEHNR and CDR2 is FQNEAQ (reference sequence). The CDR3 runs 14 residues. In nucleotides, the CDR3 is TGTGCCAGCAGCCTGACAGGGTCCCGTTACGAGCAGTACTTC. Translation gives CASSLTGSRYEQYF.

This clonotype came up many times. In DNA form, the CDR3 reads TGTGCCAGCAGCCCGGGGGGGGATCAGCCCCAGCATTTT. Protein: CASSPGGDQPQHF. The rearrangement links TRBV18 to TRBJ1-5, with a weak D call TRBD1 (5 bases). This CDR3 contains 13 residues. The V end was cut by 8 bases, the J end by 5 bases, with 13 bases between. Germline V gene sequence: CDR1 KGHSH, CDR2 LQKENI. The full variable domain, in which reference TRBV18 and TRBJ1-5 provide the parts outside the CDR3, is NAGVMQNPRHLVRRRGQEARLRCSPMKGHSHVYWYRQLPEEGLKFMVYLQKENIIDESGMPKERFSAEFPKEGPSILRIQQVVRGDSAAYFCASSPGGDQPQHFGDGTRLSIL.

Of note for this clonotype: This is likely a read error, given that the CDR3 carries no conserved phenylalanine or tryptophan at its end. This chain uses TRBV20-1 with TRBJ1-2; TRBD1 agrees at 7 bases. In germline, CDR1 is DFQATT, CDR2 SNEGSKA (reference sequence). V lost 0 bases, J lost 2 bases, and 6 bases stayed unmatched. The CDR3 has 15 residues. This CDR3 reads CSARDAGTVNYGYTL. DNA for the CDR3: TGCAGTGCTAGAGATGCCGGGACAGTCAACTATGGCTACACCCTC.

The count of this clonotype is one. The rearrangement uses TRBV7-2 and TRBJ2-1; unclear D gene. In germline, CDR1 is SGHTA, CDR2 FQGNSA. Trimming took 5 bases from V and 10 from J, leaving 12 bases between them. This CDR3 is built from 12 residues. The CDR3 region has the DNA TGTGCCAGCAGCCAGATCTGGGCGGAGCAGTTCTTC. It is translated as CASSQIWAEQFF.

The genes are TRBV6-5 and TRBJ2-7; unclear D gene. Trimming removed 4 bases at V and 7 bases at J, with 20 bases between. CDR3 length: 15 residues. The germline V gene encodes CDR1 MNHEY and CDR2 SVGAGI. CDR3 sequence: CASSSPTLSGLEQYF. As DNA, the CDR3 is TGTGCCAGCAGTTCCCCGACCCTGTCTGGGTTGGAGCAGTACTTC.